The present TCR beta chain was sequenced within a study of blood T cell repertoires in COVID-19. Study context: COVID-19 samples, acute and convalescent, were from the United States, Italy and Spain. Sample material is recorded as cDNA or gDNA derived from T cells, B-cell-depleted T cells, or PBMCs.

In the authors' methods: How many nucleated cells were present was estimated from reference gene primer amplification. Generated by immunoSEQ multiplex PCR, the TCRdb table keeps only in-frame clones and is missing some. V, J and clone size derive from that table, while D and trimming were established from the DNA sequence. The sample has 35,000 to 50,000 clones; around 83% are singletons. Germline assignment: CDR1 SEHNR and CDR2 FQNEAQ (reference sequence). The CDR3 has 13 residues. The ends were cut back, 2 bases at V and 5 bases at J, with 10 bases in the middle. This clonotype originated in a woman at least 80 years old with acute or convalescent COVID-19. The specimen was peripheral blood. The chain joins TRBV7-9 to TRBJ2-7; D ambiguous. The CDR3 reads CASSLPTGHEQYF. The CDR3 DNA sequence: TGTGCCAGCAGCTTACCTACGGGTCACGAGCAGTACTTC.